This entry concerns a single T cell receptor (beta chain). Its antigen is still unknown. The CDR3 is 12 amino acids. Deletions cut 5 bases from V and 6 bases from J, with 7 bases between. Germline lookup yields CDR1 SGHAT and CDR2 FQNNGV. This record comes from a study of beta chain features in type 1 diabetes. In the study overall: Patients looked much like healthy donors when it came to age, gender and cell yields.

Findings of the study overall: Within each of all four CD4+ subsets, Type 1 diabetes patients had TCRB CDR3s that were moderately but significantly shorter.

The isolated RNA, all of it, was reverse transcribed, so expressed TCRB transcripts were what got sequenced. Clones were read by immunoSEQ multiplex PCR, and TCRdb kept only the in-frame ones, dropping some. The data show hundreds of thousands of clones, approximately 12% seen once. The chain combines TRBV11-2 with TRBJ1-4; no clear D gene. The sequence was obtained from a woman aged 18 to 35 with type 1 diabetes. Sequencing input: naive CD4+ T cells from blood. CDR3 protein: CASSPSHEKLFF. The CDR3 bases are TGTGCCAGCAGCCCGAGTCATGAAAAACTGTTTTTT.